Below, 7 T cell receptor beta chains from the same sample are listed, as sequenced in a study of blood T cell repertoires in COVID-19. Sequenced by immunoSEQ multiplex PCR; TCRdb stores in-frame clones only, minus some. The repertoire includes 97,000 or so clones, about nine tenths of them detected once, and 4.5% to 5.5% sits in the top ten. Sequencing was performed on peripheral blood. The receptor source for this set is a man over 45 with acute or convalescent COVID-19.

The chain couples TRBV5-4 to TRBJ2-1; the D is unclear. There are 15 residues in the CDR3. In germline, CDR1 is SGHNT, CDR2 YYREEE (reference sequence). The V end was cut by 0 bases, the J end by 0 bases, with 7 bases between. CDR3 protein: CASSLDWSSYNEQFF. The CDR3 region has the DNA TGTGCCAGCAGCTTGGACTGGAGCTCCTACAATGAGCAGTTCTTC.

The chain links TRBV19 to TRBJ1-1; maybe TRBD1 (6 bases). The V gene lost 7 bases and the J gene lost 0 bases, with 15 bases spanning the gap. The germline CDR1 and CDR2 sequences are LNHDA and SQIVND (reference sequence). The CDR3 loop spans 15 amino acids. The CDR3 is CASIEQGFVNTEAFF. The CDR3 region has the DNA TGTGCCAGTATTGAACAGGGATTCGTGAACACTGAAGCTTTCTTT.

The V call is TRBV19, the J call TRBJ2-2; possible D gene TRBD1, 5 bases. The CDR3 contains 12 residues. Trimming stripped 8 bases from V and 5 bases from J, with 9 bases between. CDR1 and CDR2 from the germline V gene are LNHDA and SQIVND (reference sequence). The CDR3 region is CASQGYTGELFF. The CDR3 DNA reads TGTGCCAGTCAGGGTTATACCGGGGAGCTGTTTTTT.

V usage is TRBV14 and J usage is TRBJ2-1; 12 bases fit TRBD2. The germline gives CDR1 SGHDN, CDR2 FVKESK. This CDR3 is 16 amino acids long. V lost 6 bases to trimming and J lost 6 bases; unmatched junction nucleotides: 9. The chain's CDR3 is CASRLAGGPGLNEQFF. The DNA for the CDR3 is TGTGCCAGCAGGCTAGCGGGAGGGCCGGGCCTCAATGAGCAGTTCTTC.

The chain recombines TRBV6-6 with TRBJ2-1; 12 bases match TRBD2. Germline assignment: CDR1 MNHNY and CDR2 SVGAGI (reference sequence). V gave up 5 bases and J gave up 7 bases; unmatched junction bases: 15. This CDR3 comprises 18 residues. CDR3 loop: CASSGSRSTSGRRNEQFF. CDR3 nucleotide sequence: TGTGCCAGCAGTGGATCACGATCGACTAGCGGGAGAAGGAATGAGCAGTTCTTC.

This chain uses TRBV4-3 with TRBJ2-3; TRBD1 matches 9 bases. CDR1 and CDR2 from the germline V gene are LGHNA and YSLEER. J lost 5 bases, V lost 2 bases, and 5 bases had no gene match. This CDR3 has 15 amino acids. CDR3 nucleotides: TGCGCCAGCAGCCAACGACAGGGGGTGGGAGATACGCAGTATTTT. This encodes CASSQRQGVGDTQYF.

This clone has more than one count but fewer than ten. The chain couples TRBV6-2 or TRBV6-3 to TRBJ1-1; 11 nucleotides agree with TRBD1. Germline lookup yields CDR1 MNHEY and CDR2 SVGEGT. The CDR3 covers 13 residues. Germline trimming cut 4 bases from V and 6 bases from J; bases unmatched to any gene: 1. CDR3 coding DNA: TGTGCCAGCAGTTTGGGACAGGGGGCTGAAGCTTTCTTT. Its protein product is CASSLGQGAEAFF.